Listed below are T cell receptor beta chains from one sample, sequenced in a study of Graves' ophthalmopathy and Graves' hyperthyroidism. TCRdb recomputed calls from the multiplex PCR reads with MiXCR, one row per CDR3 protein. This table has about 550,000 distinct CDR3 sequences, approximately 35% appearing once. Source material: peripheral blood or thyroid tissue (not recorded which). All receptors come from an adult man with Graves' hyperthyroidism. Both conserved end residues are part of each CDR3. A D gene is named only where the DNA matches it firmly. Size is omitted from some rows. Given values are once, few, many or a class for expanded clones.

DNA: TGTGCCACTGCCCCCGACCAAGAGGACCAGCCCCAGCATTTT
CDR3: CATAPDQEDQPQHF
D: .
J: TRBJ1-5
size: many
V: TRBV10-3

DNA: TGTGCCAGCGGCTATCCCACTAGCGGGAGTCACCCCAATGAGCAGTTCTTC
CDR3: CASGYPTSGSHPNEQFF
D: TRBD2
J: TRBJ2-1
size: .
V: TRBV7-2

DNA: TGTGCCAGCAGAACTACCCAGGGAATGAACACTGAAGCTTTCTTT
CDR3: CASRTTQGMNTEAFF
D: .
J: TRBJ1-1
size: few
V: TRBV2

DNA: TGTGCCAGCAGCTTGAGGTGGGGGGGCCACTCACCCCTCCACTTT
CDR3: CASSLRWGGHSPLHF
D: .
J: TRBJ1-6
size: few
V: TRBV5-6

DNA: TGTGCCAGCAGCTTTGGGACAGGGGACGTGCAGCAGTACTTC
CDR3: CASSFGTGDVQQYF
D: TRBD1
J: TRBJ2-7
size: .
V: TRBV7-3

DNA: TGTGCCAGCAGTTACCGTGTGGAGGGAACTGAAGCTTTCTTT
CDR3: CASSYRVEGTEAFF
D: .
J: TRBJ1-1
size: many
V: TRBV6-5

DNA: TGTGCCAGCAGATCCCCGTGGGGTACTGGGGCCAACGTCCTGACTTTC
CDR3: CASRSPWGTGANVLTF
D: .
J: TRBJ2-6
size: few
V: TRBV6-5

DNA: TGTGCCAGCAGCTTGAATGAACCGGGACTAGCGGGAGCGTACAATGAGCAGTACTTC
CDR3: CASSLNEPGLAGAYNEQYF
D: TRBD2
J: TRBJ2-7
size: .
V: TRBV11-2

DNA: TGTGCCAGCAGTTTACCTTCCGAGCAGCCCCAGCATTTT
CDR3: CASSLPSEQPQHF
D: .
J: TRBJ1-5
size: .
V: TRBV12-3/TRBV12-4

DNA: TGTGCCTGGAGTGTAACCTTAAAGAGGGCTGAAGCTTTCTTT
CDR3: CAWSVTLKRAEAFF
D: .
J: TRBJ1-1
size: .
V: TRBV30

DNA: TGCAGCGTTGACGGGACAGGGAACCAGCCCCAGCATTTT
CDR3: CSVDGTGNQPQHF
D: TRBD1
J: TRBJ1-5
size: .
V: TRBV29-1

DNA: TGTGCCAGCAGTTACGACGTATCCGGGGCCAACGTCCTGACTTTC
CDR3: CASSYDVSGANVLTF
D: .
J: TRBJ2-6
size: .
V: TRBV2

DNA: TGTGCCACCCAGTTGACTGAAGCTTTCTTT
CDR3: CATQLTEAFF
D: .
J: TRBJ1-1
size: .
V: TRBV28

DNA: TGTGCCAGTATACGGGACTACGGACTAGCGGGACCGAACACCGGGGAGCTGTTTTTT
CDR3: CASIRDYGLAGPNTGELFF
D: TRBD2
J: TRBJ2-2
size: few
V: TRBV19

DNA: TGTGCCAGCAGCGTAGCCGAGCGCTACACTGAAGCTTTCTTT
CDR3: CASSVAERYTEAFF
D: .
J: TRBJ1-1
size: few
V: TRBV9

DNA: TGTGCCAGCAGCCAAGTAGGGGGGGCCAACGAGCAGTACTTC
CDR3: CASSQVGGANEQYF
D: .
J: TRBJ2-7
size: once
V: TRBV7-2

DNA: TGTGCCAGCAGTGCCCCGTGGGGACTCAGCCGTGCCGGGGAGCTGTTTTTT
CDR3: CASSAPWGLSRAGELFF
D: .
J: TRBJ2-2
size: many
V: TRBV12-3/TRBV12-4

DNA: TGTGCCAGCAGCTTCGCAGGGGCCTACAATGAGCAGTTCTTC
CDR3: CASSFAGAYNEQFF
D: .
J: TRBJ2-1
size: few
V: TRBV7-9

DNA: TGCAGTGCTAGAGCCACCCCCTTTGGGGCTGGCACCGGGGAGCTGTTTTTT
CDR3: CSARATPFGAGTGELFF
D: .
J: TRBJ2-2
size: few
V: TRBV20-1

DNA: TGTGCCAGCAGTTTGGGGACAGGGGTCGTCGAGCAGTACTTC
CDR3: CASSLGTGVVEQYF
D: TRBD1
J: TRBJ2-7
size: .
V: TRBV27

DNA: TGCAGCCGAACGATGAACACTGAAGCTTTCTTT
CDR3: CSRTMNTEAFF
D: .
J: TRBJ1-1
size: .
V: TRBV29-1

DNA: TGTGCCAGCAGCTTTGGGCGGGGGGCTGGGGCCAACGTCCTGACTTTC
CDR3: CASSFGRGAGANVLTF
D: TRBD2
J: TRBJ2-6
size: many
V: TRBV7-6

DNA: TGTGCCAGCAGTTTACAGGGGGTTCCGGATACGCAGTATTTT
CDR3: CASSLQGVPDTQYF
D: TRBD1
J: TRBJ2-3
size: few
V: TRBV12-3/TRBV12-4

DNA: TGCGCCAGCAGCTTGAGGAATCCTACCGGGGAGCTGTTTTTT
CDR3: CASSLRNPTGELFF
D: .
J: TRBJ2-2
size: few
V: TRBV5-1

DNA: TGCGCCAGCAGCCAAGCAGAAGGGCAGTCCGGGGAGCTGTTTTTT
CDR3: CASSQAEGQSGELFF
D: .
J: TRBJ2-2
size: many
V: TRBV4-1

DNA: TGTGCCAGCAGCTTGGCGGGAACCCCCAACGTCCTGACTTTC
CDR3: CASSLAGTPNVLTF
D: .
J: TRBJ2-6
size: many
V: TRBV5-6

DNA: TGCGCCAGCAGCCACACCGACAGCTACGAGCAGTACTTC
CDR3: CASSHTDSYEQYF
D: .
J: TRBJ2-7
size: few
V: TRBV4-1

DNA: TGCAGCGCGGGACAGTACAATGAGCAGTTCTTC
CDR3: CSAGQYNEQFF
D: TRBD1
J: TRBJ2-1
size: .
V: TRBV29-1

DNA: TGTGCCAGCAGCTTGCGGGCAGGGCCTGGGGAGACCCAGTACTTC
CDR3: CASSLRAGPGETQYF
D: .
J: TRBJ2-5
size: many
V: TRBV5-5

DNA: TGCAGTGCTAGAGATTCGGCGGTGGCTAGCGGGAGAAAAGAGACCCAGTACTTC
CDR3: CSARDSAVASGRKETQYF
D: TRBD2
J: TRBJ2-5
size: .
V: TRBV20-1

DNA: TGTGCCAGCAGTTACGAGGGGGACTTCACCGGGGAGCTGTTTTTT
CDR3: CASSYEGDFTGELFF
D: .
J: TRBJ2-2
size: .
V: TRBV6-5

DNA: TGTGCCAGCAGTTCGAGCGGGCAGAGGGAGACCCAGTACTTC
CDR3: CASSSSGQRETQYF
D: .
J: TRBJ2-5
size: many
V: TRBV6-5

DNA: TGTGCCATCCAACAGGGGGAACGGGGCTACACCTTC
CDR3: CAIQQGERGYTF
D: TRBD1
J: TRBJ1-2
size: once
V: TRBV10-3

DNA: TGTGCCATCCTTTTCGAGCAAACAGATACGCAGTATTTT
CDR3: CAILFEQTDTQYF
D: .
J: TRBJ2-3
size: many
V: TRBV10-3

DNA: TGCAGTGCTAGAGCCGACGCAGCCTCCTCCTACGAGCAGTACTTC
CDR3: CSARADAASSYEQYF
D: .
J: TRBJ2-7
size: .
V: TRBV20-1

DNA: TGTGCCTGGAGTGTAAGGGCCGGTAGCAATCAGCCCCAGCATTTT
CDR3: CAWSVRAGSNQPQHF
D: .
J: TRBJ1-5
size: few
V: TRBV30

DNA: TGTGCCAGTAAAATAGCTGGGACAGGTAATCAGCCCCAGCATTTT
CDR3: CASKIAGTGNQPQHF
D: TRBD1
J: TRBJ1-5
size: many
V: TRBV19

DNA: TGTGCCAGCAGCCGAGGGGGCGTCCAAGTCAGTTCACCCCTCCACTTT
CDR3: CASSRGGVQVSSPLHF
D: TRBD1
J: TRBJ1-6
size: many
V: TRBV7-8

DNA: TGTGCCAGCACTAGCGGGGGCCGGAGCTCCTACGAGCAGTACTTC
CDR3: CASTSGGRSSYEQYF
D: TRBD2
J: TRBJ2-7
size: few
V: TRBV10-3

DNA: TGTGCCAGCAGCTTAGAGATGAACACTGAAGCTTTCTTT
CDR3: CASSLEMNTEAFF
D: .
J: TRBJ1-1
size: many
V: TRBV7-9

DNA: TGCAGCGACAGGGGACAGGGGTCCACTGAAGCTTTTTTT
CDR3: CSDRGQGSTEAFF
D: TRBD1
J: TRBJ1-1
size: .
V: TRBV29-1

DNA: TGTGCCAGCAGCTTATCCAGGGGCGCGAACACCGGGGAGCTGTTTTTT
CDR3: CASSLSRGANTGELFF
D: .
J: TRBJ2-2
size: many
V: TRBV7-9

DNA: TGTGCCAGCAGCTTGAAGACGGGAACTGAAGCTTTCTTT
CDR3: CASSLKTGTEAFF
D: .
J: TRBJ1-1
size: .
V: TRBV7-9

DNA: TGCGCCAGCAGAGCGGGGACAGGGCATAATTCACCCCTCCACTTT
CDR3: CASRAGTGHNSPLHF
D: TRBD1
J: TRBJ1-6
size: many
V: TRBV5-1

DNA: TGTGCCAGCAGCTTGTACGGGGTGGGCACTGAAGCTTTCTTT
CDR3: CASSLYGVGTEAFF
D: .
J: TRBJ1-1
size: .
V: TRBV7-9

DNA: TGCGCCAGCAGCTCGGGGACTCCCGGGGATACGCAGTATTTT
CDR3: CASSSGTPGDTQYF
D: .
J: TRBJ2-3
size: once
V: TRBV5-1

DNA: TGCAGCGTTCGATTCCGGGACATCTCCTACGAGCAGTACTTC
CDR3: CSVRFRDISYEQYF
D: .
J: TRBJ2-7
size: many
V: TRBV29-1

DNA: TGTGCCATCAGTGAGTCGTGGGTGGGGAACACTGAAGCTTTCTTT
CDR3: CAISESWVGNTEAFF
D: .
J: TRBJ1-1
size: once
V: TRBV10-3

DNA: TGCAGTGCTAGATTCCTGGCAGGCACTGAAGCTTTCTTT
CDR3: CSARFLAGTEAFF
D: .
J: TRBJ1-1
size: many
V: TRBV20-1